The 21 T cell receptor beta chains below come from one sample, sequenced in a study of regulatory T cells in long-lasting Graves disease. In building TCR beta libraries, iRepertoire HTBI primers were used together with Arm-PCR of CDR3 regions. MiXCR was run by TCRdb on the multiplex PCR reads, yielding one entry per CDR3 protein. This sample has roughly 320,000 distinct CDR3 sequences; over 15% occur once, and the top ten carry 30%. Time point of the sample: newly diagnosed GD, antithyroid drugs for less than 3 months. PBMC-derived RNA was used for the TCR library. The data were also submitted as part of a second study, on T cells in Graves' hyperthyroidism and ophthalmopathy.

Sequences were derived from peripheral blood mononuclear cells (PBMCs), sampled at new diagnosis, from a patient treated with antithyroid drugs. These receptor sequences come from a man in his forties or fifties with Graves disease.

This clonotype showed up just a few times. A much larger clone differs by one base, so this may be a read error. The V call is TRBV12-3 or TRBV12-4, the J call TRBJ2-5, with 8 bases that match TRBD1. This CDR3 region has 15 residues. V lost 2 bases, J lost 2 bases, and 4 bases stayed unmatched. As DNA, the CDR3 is TGTGCCAGCAGTTTACGGGGACAGGATCAAGAGACCCAGTACTTC. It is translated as CASSLRGQDQETQYF.

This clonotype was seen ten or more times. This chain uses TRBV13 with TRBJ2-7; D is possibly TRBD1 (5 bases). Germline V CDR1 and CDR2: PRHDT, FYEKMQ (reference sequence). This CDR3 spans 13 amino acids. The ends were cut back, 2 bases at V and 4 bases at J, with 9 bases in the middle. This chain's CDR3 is CASSLRGIYEQYF. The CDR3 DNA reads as TGTGCCAGCAGCTTAAGGGGTATTTACGAGCAGTACTTC.

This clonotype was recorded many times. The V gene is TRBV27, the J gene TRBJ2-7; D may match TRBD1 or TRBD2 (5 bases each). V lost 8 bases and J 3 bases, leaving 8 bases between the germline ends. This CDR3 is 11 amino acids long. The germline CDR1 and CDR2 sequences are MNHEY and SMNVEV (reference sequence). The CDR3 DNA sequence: TGTGCCAGCGGGGACCTCTACGAGCAGTACTTC. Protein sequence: CASGDLYEQYF.

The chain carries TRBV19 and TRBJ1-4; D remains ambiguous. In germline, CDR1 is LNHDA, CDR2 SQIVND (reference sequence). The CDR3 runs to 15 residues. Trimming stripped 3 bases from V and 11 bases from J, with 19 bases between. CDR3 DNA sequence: TGTGCCAGTAGTATCGACTGGATGGAGATGAGGAAACTGTTTTTT. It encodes CASSIDWMEMRKLFF.

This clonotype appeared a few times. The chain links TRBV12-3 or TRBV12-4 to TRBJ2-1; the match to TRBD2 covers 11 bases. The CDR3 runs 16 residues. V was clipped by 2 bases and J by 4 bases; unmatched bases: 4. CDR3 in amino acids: CASSLNLAGGYNEQFF. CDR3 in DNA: TGTGCCAGCAGTTTAAACCTAGCGGGAGGTTACAATGAGCAGTTCTTC.

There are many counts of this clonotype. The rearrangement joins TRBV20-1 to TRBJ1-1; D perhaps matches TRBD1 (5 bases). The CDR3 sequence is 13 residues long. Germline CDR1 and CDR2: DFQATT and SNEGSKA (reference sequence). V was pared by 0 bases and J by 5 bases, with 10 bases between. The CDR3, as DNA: TGCAGTGCTAGAGAGGGGGGGAGGACTGAAGCTTTCTTT. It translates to CSAREGGRTEAFF.

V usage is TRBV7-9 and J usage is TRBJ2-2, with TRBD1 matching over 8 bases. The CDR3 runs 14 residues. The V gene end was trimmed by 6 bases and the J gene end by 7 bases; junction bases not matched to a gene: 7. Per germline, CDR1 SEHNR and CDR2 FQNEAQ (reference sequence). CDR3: CASRYTGGHGELFF. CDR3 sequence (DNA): TGTGCCAGCAGATACACAGGGGGGCACGGGGAGCTGTTTTTT.

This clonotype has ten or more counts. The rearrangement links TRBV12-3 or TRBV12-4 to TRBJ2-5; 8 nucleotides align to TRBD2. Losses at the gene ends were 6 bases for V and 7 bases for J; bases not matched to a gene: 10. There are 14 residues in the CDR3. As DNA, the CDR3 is TGTGCCAGCAGGGCCTACCTAGCGGGTGGGACCCAGTACTTC. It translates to CASRAYLAGGTQYF.

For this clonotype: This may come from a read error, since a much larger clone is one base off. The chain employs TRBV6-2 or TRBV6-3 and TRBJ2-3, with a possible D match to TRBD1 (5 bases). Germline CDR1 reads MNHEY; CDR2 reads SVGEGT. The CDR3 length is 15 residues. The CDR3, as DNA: TGTGCCAGCAGTTACTGGGGCAGGGTGGCAGATGCGCAGTATTTT. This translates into CASSYWGRVADAQYF.

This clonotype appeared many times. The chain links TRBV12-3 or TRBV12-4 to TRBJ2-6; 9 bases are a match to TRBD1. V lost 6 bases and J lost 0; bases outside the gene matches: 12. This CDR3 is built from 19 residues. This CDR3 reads CASRRAGTGPSSGANVLTF. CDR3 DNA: TGTGCCAGCAGGCGGGCAGGGACAGGGCCGAGCTCTGGGGCCAACGTCCTGACTTTC.

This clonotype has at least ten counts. The DNA of the CDR3 is TGCAGCGTTGGAGGCTCGGGGACAGGAGAAAAACTGTTTTTT. This encodes CSVGGSGTGEKLFF. The J gene is TRBJ1-4, the V gene TRBV29-1; 8 bases agree with TRBD1. The CDR3 has 14 amino acids. Germline V gives CDR1 SQVTM, CDR2 ANQGSEA. Germline trimming cut 4 bases from V and 8 bases from J; bases unmatched to any gene: 9. Variable domain in full (rest from reference TRBV29-1 and TRBJ1-4): SAVISQKPSRDICQRGTSLTIQCQVDSQVTMMFWYRQQPGQSLTLIATANQGSEATYESGFVIDKFPISRPNLTFSTLTVSNMSPEDSSIYLCSVGGSGTGEKLFFGSGTQLSVL.

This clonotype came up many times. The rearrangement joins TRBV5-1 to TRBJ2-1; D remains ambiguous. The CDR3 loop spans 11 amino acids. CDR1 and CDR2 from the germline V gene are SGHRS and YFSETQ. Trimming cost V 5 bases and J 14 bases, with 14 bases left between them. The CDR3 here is CASRAGDPEFF. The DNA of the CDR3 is TGCGCCAGCAGGGCCGGAGACCCAGAGTTCTTC.

The CDR3 DNA is TGTGCCAGCAGCTTAAAAGCGGGGGGGCCGAACACCGGGGAGCTGTTTTTT. It yields the protein CASSLKAGGPNTGELFF. V usage is TRBV7-2 and J usage is TRBJ2-2; 10 bases line up with TRBD2. Germline V gene data show CDR1 as SGHTA and CDR2 as FQGNSA. Germline trimming cut 2 bases from V and 0 bases from J; bases unmatched to any gene: 3. CDR3 length: 17 amino acids.

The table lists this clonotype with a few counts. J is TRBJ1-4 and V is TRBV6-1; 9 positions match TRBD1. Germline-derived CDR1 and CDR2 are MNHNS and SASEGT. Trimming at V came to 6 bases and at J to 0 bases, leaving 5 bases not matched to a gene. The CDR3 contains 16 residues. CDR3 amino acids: CASRKTGGATNEKLFF. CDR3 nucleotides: TGTGCCAGCAGAAAGACAGGGGGAGCAACTAATGAAAAACTGTTTTTT.

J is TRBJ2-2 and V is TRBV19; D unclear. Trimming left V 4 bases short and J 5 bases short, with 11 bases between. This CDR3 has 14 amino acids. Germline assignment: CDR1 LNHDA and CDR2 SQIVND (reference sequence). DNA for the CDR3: TGTGCCAGTAGTAGCTTGTTGGGGACCGGGGAGCTGTTTTTT. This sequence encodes CASSSLLGTGELFF.

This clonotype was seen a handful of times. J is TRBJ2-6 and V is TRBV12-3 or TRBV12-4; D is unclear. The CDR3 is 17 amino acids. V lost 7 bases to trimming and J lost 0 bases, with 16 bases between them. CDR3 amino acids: CASTWPAGRSGANVLTF. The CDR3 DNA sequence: TGTGCCAGCACCTGGCCTGCTGGGCGCTCTGGGGCCAACGTCCTGACTTTC.

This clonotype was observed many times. CDR3 DNA: TGTGCCAGCAGTCGAGGGACGGGCACAGATACGCAGTATTTT. The encoded protein is CASSRGTGTDTQYF. The gene calls are TRBV27 and TRBJ2-3, with D perhaps being TRBD1 or TRBD2 (5 bases each). Trimming shortened V by 5 bases and J by 1 base, and 10 bases separated the two germline ends. This CDR3 is 14 amino acids long. CDR1 is MNHEY, CDR2 SMNVEV, per germline (reference sequence).

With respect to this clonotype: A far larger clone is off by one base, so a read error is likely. The CDR3 region has the DNA TGTGCCAGCAGCCCTAAGACAGTCCTCTCCTACGAGCAGTTCTTC. Its protein is CASSPKTVLSYEQFF. The chain employs TRBV7-2 and TRBJ2-1; possible D gene TRBD1, 5 bases. The germline V gene has CDR1 SGHTA and CDR2 FQGNSA. The CDR3 length is 15 residues. Between the trimmed V and J ends, which lost 5 bases and 10 bases, there was a span of 21 bases.

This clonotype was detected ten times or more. The CDR3 loop reads CASSITITGGEYEAFF. DNA for the CDR3: TGTGCCAGCAGTATAACCATAACAGGGGGCGAGTATGAAGCTTTCTTT. The chain employs TRBV27 and TRBJ1-1; 9 bases fit TRBD1. Germline V lookup: CDR1 MNHEY, CDR2 SMNVEV (reference sequence). Trimming removed 5 bases from V and 7 bases from J; junction bases left unmatched: 14. CDR3 size: 16 residues.

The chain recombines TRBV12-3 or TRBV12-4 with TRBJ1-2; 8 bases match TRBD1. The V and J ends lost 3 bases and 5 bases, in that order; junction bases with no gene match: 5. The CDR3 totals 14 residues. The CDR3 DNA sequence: TGTGCCAGCAGTTTCCCGACAGGGGATTATGGCTACACCTTC. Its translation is CASSFPTGDYGYTF.

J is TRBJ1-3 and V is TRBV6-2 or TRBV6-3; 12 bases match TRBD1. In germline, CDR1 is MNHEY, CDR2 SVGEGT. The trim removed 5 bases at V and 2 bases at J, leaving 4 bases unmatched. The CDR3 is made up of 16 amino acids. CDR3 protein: CASSHGTGGPGNTIYF. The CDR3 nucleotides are TGTGCCAGCAGTCACGGGACAGGGGGCCCTGGAAACACCATATATTTT.